The sample holds many counts of the clone carrying this T cell receptor beta chain. This sample is drawn from a study of early T cells in non-severe SARS-CoV-2 infection. V lost 8 bases to trimming and J lost 6 bases, with 22 bases between them. The CDR3 is made up of 15 amino acids. Germline V gene sequence: CDR1 SGHAT, CDR2 FQNNGV. Individual cDNA molecules were tagged with unique molecular identifiers. From the 5' RACE reads, TCRdb called clonotypes with MiXCR, one entry per CDR3 protein. The table has 95,000 to 110,000 distinct CDR3 sequences, around 10% seen once. Specimen: whole blood. The rearrangement uses TRBV11-2 and TRBJ1-2; D not resolved. This receptor was identified in an adult who was a healthcare worker with PCR-confirmed SARS-CoV-2 infection or an uninfected control (not recorded which). The CDR3 loop reads CASRSRSTGLHGYTF. In DNA form, the CDR3 reads TGTGCCAGCCGCTCTAGAAGCACCGGACTCCATGGCTACACCTTC.